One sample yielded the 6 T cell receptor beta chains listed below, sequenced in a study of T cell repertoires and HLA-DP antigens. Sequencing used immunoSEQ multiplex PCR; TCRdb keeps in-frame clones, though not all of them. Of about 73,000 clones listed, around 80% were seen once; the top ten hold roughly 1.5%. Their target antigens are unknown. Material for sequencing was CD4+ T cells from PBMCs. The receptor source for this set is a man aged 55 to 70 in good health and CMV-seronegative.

CDR3 region: CASSQQAREAFF. CDR3 nucleotide sequence: TGTGCCAGCAGTCAACAGGCCCGTGAAGCTTTCTTT. The V call is TRBV6-6, the J call TRBJ1-1, with a possible D match to TRBD1 (5 bases). Germline-derived CDR1 and CDR2 are MNHNY and SVGAGI (reference sequence). The CDR3 runs 12 residues. Trimming pared 5 bases from V and 7 bases from J, leaving 11 bases between.

The chain's CDR3 is CASSYGAVSTEAFF. The CDR3 DNA follows: TGTGCCAGCAGCTATGGGGCTGTGAGCACTGAAGCTTTCTTT. The V gene is TRBV7-9, the J gene TRBJ1-1; D perhaps matches TRBD1 (5 bases). The CDR3 runs 14 residues. Deletions cut 4 bases from V and 4 bases from J, with 13 bases between. Looked up from germline, CDR1 is SEHNR and CDR2 is FQNEAQ (reference sequence).

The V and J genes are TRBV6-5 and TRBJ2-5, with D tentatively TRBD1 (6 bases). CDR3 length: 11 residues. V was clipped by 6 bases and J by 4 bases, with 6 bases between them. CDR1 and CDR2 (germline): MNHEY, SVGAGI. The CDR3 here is CASRGAETQYF. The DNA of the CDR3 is TGTGCCAGCAGGGGGGCAGAGACCCAGTACTTC.

As DNA, the CDR3 is TGTGCCAGCTCACCAGGGGACAGCGCCTATGGCTACACCTTC. It yields the protein CASSPGDSAYGYTF. The chain has TRBV18 and TRBJ1-2, with 7 bases identical to TRBD1. V trimming: 2 bases; J trimming: 4 bases; junction bases outside the gene matches: 4. The CDR3 has 14 amino acids. Germline CDR1 is KGHSH and CDR2 is LQKENI.

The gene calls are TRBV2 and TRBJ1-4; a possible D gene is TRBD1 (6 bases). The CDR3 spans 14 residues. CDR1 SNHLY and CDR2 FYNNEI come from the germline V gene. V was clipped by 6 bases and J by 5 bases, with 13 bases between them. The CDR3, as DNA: TGTGCCAGCAGGGTTACAGGGCTGAATGAAAAACTGTTTTTT. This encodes CASRVTGLNEKLFF. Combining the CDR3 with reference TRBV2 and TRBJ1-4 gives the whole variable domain EPEVTQTPSHQVTQMGQEVILRCVPISNHLYFYWYRQILGQKVEFLVSFYNNEISEKSEIFDDQFSVERPDGSNFTLKIRSTKLEDSAMYFCASRVTGLNEKLFFGSGTQLSVL.

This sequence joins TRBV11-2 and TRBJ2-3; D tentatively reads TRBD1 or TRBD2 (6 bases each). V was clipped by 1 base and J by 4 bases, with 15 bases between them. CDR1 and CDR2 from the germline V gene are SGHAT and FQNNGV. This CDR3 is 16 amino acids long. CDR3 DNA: TGTGCCAGCAGCTTAGCGTCCGGGGGCTGGGCAGATACGCAGTATTTT. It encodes CASSLASGGWADTQYF. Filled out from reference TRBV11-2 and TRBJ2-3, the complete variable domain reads EAGVAQSPRYKIIEKRQSVAFWCNPISGHATLYWYQQILGQGPKLLIQFQNNGVVDDSQLPKDRFSAERLKGVDSTLKIQPAKLEDSAVYLCASSLASGGWADTQYFGPGTRLTVL.